This T cell receptor beta chain originates from a study of blood T cell repertoires in COVID-19. For the study at large: Sites in the United States, Italy and Spain provided acute and convalescent COVID-19 samples.

Some clones are missing from TCRdb's copy, which holds only in-frame ones; the method was immunoSEQ multiplex PCR. The table includes about 99,000 clones, roughly 80% detected once. Trimming at V came to 4 bases and at J to 7 bases, leaving 16 bases not matched to a gene. Looked up from germline, CDR1 is LGHDT and CDR2 is YNNKEL (reference sequence). CDR3 length equals 17 residues. Sequencing was done on a sample of peripheral blood. This TCR was recovered from a human donor in a cohort sampled during active COVID-19. This rearrangement joins TRBV3-1 (or the pseudogene TRBV3-2) to TRBJ1-5; 7 bases are a match to TRBD1. The CDR3 sequence: CASSRSRGEKMGQPQHF. In nucleotides, the CDR3 is TGTGCCAGCAGCCGGTCCAGGGGGGAAAAGATGGGGCAGCCCCAGCATTTT.